These 20 T cell receptor beta chains share one sample of origin, sequenced in a study of T cell responses to AZD1222 COVID-19 vaccine. Libraries were prepared by immunoSEQ multiplex PCR; TCRdb keeps only in-frame clonotypes and omits some of them. Among 150,000 or so clones listed, around 91% were seen once. Material: peripheral blood, obtained on day 0 of AZD1222 vaccination. The receptors here all came from an adult in good health.

This clone was counted once. This chain joins TRBV5-4 and TRBJ1-6; 9 bases agree with TRBD1. Germline V gene sequence: CDR1 SGHNT, CDR2 YYREEE (reference sequence). V lost 5 bases to trimming and J lost 5 bases; unmatched junction nucleotides: 5. The CDR3 loop spans 15 amino acids. CDR3 sequence: CASRQGTGHNSPLHF. The CDR3 DNA reads TGTGCCAGCAGGCAGGGGACAGGGCATAATTCACCCCTCCACTTT. Using reference TRBV5-4 and TRBJ1-6 for the parts outside the CDR3, the full variable domain is ETGVTQSPTHLIKTRGQQVTLRCSSQSGHNTVSWYQQALGQGPQFIFQYYREEENGRGNFPPRFSGLQFPNYSSELNVNALELDDSALYLCASRQGTGHNSPLHFGNGTRLTVT.

This sequence joins TRBV9 and TRBJ2-2, with D possibly TRBD1 on 5 matching bases. Deletions cut 0 bases from V and 2 bases from J, with 8 bases between. Germline values: CDR1 SGDLS, CDR2 YYNGEE. The CDR3 has 15 amino acids. Written as DNA, the CDR3 is TGTGCCAGCAGCGTAGGGGGCGCAAACACCGGGGAGCTGTTTTTT. Translating it yields CASSVGGANTGELFF.

The V call is TRBV19, the J call TRBJ2-1, with D hard to call. Germline assignment: CDR1 LNHDA and CDR2 SQIVND (reference sequence). CDR3 size: 11 residues. Trimming shortened V by 4 bases and J by 10 bases, and 8 bases separated the two germline ends. CDR3 nucleotide sequence: TGTGCCAGTAGTACCAGGACGGAGCAGTTCTTC. The encoded protein is CASSTRTEQFF.

This rearrangement joins TRBV5-1 to TRBJ2-3; 9 bases match TRBD2. V was pared by 9 bases and J by 2 bases, with 4 bases of the junction left unmatched. CDR1 and CDR2 from the germline V gene are SGHRS and YFSETQ. The CDR3 runs to 13 residues. The CDR3 DNA follows: TGCGCCACCCGGACTAGCGCCACAGATACGCAGTATTTT. Encoded protein: CATRTSATDTQYF.

This clone was seen a few times. The chain has TRBV5-1 and TRBJ2-1; D remains ambiguous. Germline CDR1 SGHRS, CDR2 YFSETQ. The CDR3 contains 16 residues. V gave up 0 bases and J gave up 0 bases, with 10 bases separating them. The CDR3 is CASSLVPGSSYNEQFF. CDR3 bases: TGCGCCAGCAGCTTGGTCCCCGGCAGCTCCTACAATGAGCAGTTCTTC.

This clone showed up just a few times. This chain joins TRBV5-1 and TRBJ1-1; 7 nucleotides align to TRBD1. The V gene's germline CDR1 is SGHRS and CDR2 YFSETQ. The CDR3 consists of 14 residues. The V and J ends lost 6 bases and 1 base, in that order; junction bases with no gene match: 6. CDR3: CASKGASGNTEAFF. In DNA form, the CDR3 reads TGCGCCAGCAAGGGGGCTTCTGGGAACACTGAAGCTTTCTTT.

The chain has TRBV4-2 and TRBJ1-3; the match to TRBD1 covers 7 bases. V was pared by 3 bases and J by 1 base, with 3 bases of the junction left unmatched. Germline assignment: CDR1 LGHNA and CDR2 YNFKEQ. CDR3 length: 15 residues. CDR3 sequence: CASSHLTGSGNTIYF. CDR3 nucleotides: TGTGCCAGCAGCCACCTGACAGGGTCTGGAAACACCATATATTTT.

On this clone itself: The same CDR3 is also encoded by other DNA sequences in this sample. The rearrangement uses TRBV9 and TRBJ2-1; D ambiguous. The length of the CDR3 is 13 residues. Germline CDR1 SGDLS, CDR2 YYNGEE. With 0 bases removed from V and 6 bases from J, the gap between germline ends came to 7 bases. Here the CDR3 reads CASSVGYPNEQFF. CDR3 bases: TGTGCCAGCAGCGTAGGCTATCCCAATGAGCAGTTCTTC.

The chain is built from TRBV19 and TRBJ1-2, with no clear D. The germline V gene has CDR1 LNHDA and CDR2 SQIVND (reference sequence). V lost 2 bases and J 5 bases, leaving 9 bases between the germline ends. The CDR3 extends over 13 amino acids. CDR3 in amino acids: CASSIWTEYGYTF. Written as DNA, the CDR3 is TGTGCCAGTAGTATATGGACGGAGTATGGCTACACCTTC. Full variable domain (missing parts from reference TRBV19 and TRBJ1-2): DGGITQSPKYLFRKEGQNVTLSCEQNLNHDAMYWYRQDPGQGLRLIYYSQIVNDFQKGDIAEGYSVSREKKESFPLTVTSAQKNPTAFYLCASSIWTEYGYTFGSGTRLTVV.

The rearrangement joins TRBV7-3 to TRBJ2-2; TRBD2 matches 8 bases. V shed 5 bases, J shed 6 bases, and the junction held 2 bases outside the gene matches. The CDR3 totals 13 residues. The germline CDR1 and CDR2 sequences are SGHTA and FQGTGA. The CDR3 region is CASSRLASGELFF. The CDR3 nucleotides are TGTGCCAGCAGCAGACTAGCGTCCGGGGAGCTGTTTTTT.

The chain is built from TRBV19 and TRBJ2-1; either TRBD1 or TRBD2 may supply D (5 bases each). The CDR3 sequence is 15 residues long. V lost 6 bases and J 2 bases, leaving 14 bases between the germline ends. Germline loops: CDR1 LNHDA, CDR2 SQIVND (reference sequence). CDR3: CASSPQGEAYNEQFF. CDR3 sequence (DNA): TGTGCCAGTAGCCCCCAGGGAGAGGCCTACAATGAGCAGTTCTTC.

The chain joins TRBV18 to TRBJ2-1, with D uncertain. V shed 2 bases and J shed 1 base, with 9 bases lying between them. In germline, CDR1 is KGHSH, CDR2 LQKENI. This CDR3 region has 15 residues. The CDR3 is CASSPGTVSYNEQFF. CDR3 in DNA: TGTGCCAGCTCACCAGGAACCGTATCCTACAATGAGCAGTTCTTC.

The J gene is TRBJ1-2, the V gene TRBV11-2; perhaps TRBD1 as D (6 bases). The V end was cut by 1 base, the J end by 8 bases, with 11 bases between. The germline V gene has CDR1 SGHAT and CDR2 FQNNGV. The CDR3 contains 13 residues. The CDR3 sequence: CASSLVGGRGYTF. CDR3 bases: TGTGCCAGCAGCTTAGTCGGGGGCCGAGGCTACACCTTC.

This clone has a single count. The rearrangement links TRBV29-1 to TRBJ2-5; no clear D gene. Germline V gives CDR1 SQVTM, CDR2 ANQGSEA. CDR3 length: 13 amino acids. Trimming took 0 bases from V and 2 from J, leaving 7 bases between them. DNA for the CDR3: TGCAGCGTTGAAGAGTTGCGGCAAGAGACCCAGTACTTC. Residues: CSVEELRQETQYF.

The rearrangement links TRBV6-1 to TRBJ2-1, with 10 positions matching TRBD1. The junction had 7 bases not matched to a gene; V was cut back by 2 bases and J by 15 bases. There are 13 residues in the CDR3. Germline CDR1 reads MNHNS; CDR2 reads SASEGT. CDR3 sequence: CASSELGQGVGFF. CDR3 DNA: TGTGCCAGCAGTGAACTAGGACAGGGGGTCGGGTTCTTC.

This chain connects TRBV18 to TRBJ2-7; D gene unclear. CDR1 and CDR2 from the germline V gene are KGHSH and LQKENI. This CDR3 is 12 amino acids long. V was cut by 2 bases and J by 6 bases, with 8 bases left in between. DNA of the CDR3: TGTGCCAGCTCACCAGCGGCTGCCGAGCAGTACTTC. Amino acid sequence: CASSPAAAEQYF. Variable domain in full (rest from reference TRBV18 and TRBJ2-7): NAGVMQNPRHLVRRRGQEARLRCSPMKGHSHVYWYRQLPEEGLKFMVYLQKENIIDESGMPKERFSAEFPKEGPSILRIQQVVRGDSAAYFCASSPAAAEQYFGPGTRLTVT.

The chain recombines TRBV5-1 with TRBJ1-1, with a tentative D call TRBD1 (5 bases). CDR1 and CDR2 (germline): SGHRS, YFSETQ. This CDR3 region has 16 residues. Deletions cut 1 base from V and 1 base from J, with 14 bases between. The CDR3 DNA reads TGCGCCAGCAGCTTGTCCGGAGGGACGGCGAACACTGAAGCTTTCTTT. It is translated as CASSLSGGTANTEAFF.

V gene TRBV11-2 combines with J gene TRBJ1-1, with 11 positions matching TRBD1. V trimming: 1 base; J trimming: 1 base; junction bases outside the gene matches: 11. This CDR3 is 19 amino acids long. Germline assignment: CDR1 SGHAT and CDR2 FQNNGV. DNA for the CDR3: TGTGCCAGCAGCTTAGCCCGATTCCGGGACAGGGGGGAGAACACTGAAGCTTTCTTT. Its translation: CASSLARFRDRGENTEAFF.

Here the CDR3 reads CASSLSSRSSYNEQFF. In DNA, the CDR3 is TGCGCCAGCAGCTTATCTAGCCGGAGCTCCTACAATGAGCAGTTCTTC. The chain couples TRBV5-1 to TRBJ2-1, with D perhaps TRBD2 (5 bases). The CDR3 is 16 residues long. Germline CDR1 and CDR2: SGHRS and YFSETQ. V dropped 2 bases and J dropped 0 bases, with 12 bases sitting between them.

The genes are TRBV27 and TRBJ1-6; D remains unclear. V gave up 2 bases and J gave up 7 bases, with 15 bases separating them. The CDR3 spans 16 residues. The germline CDR1 and CDR2 sequences are MNHEY and SMNVEV (reference sequence). The CDR3: CASSLDRPSINSPLHF. The DNA for the CDR3 is TGTGCCAGCAGTTTAGATCGACCTTCGATAAATTCACCCCTCCACTTT.